Detailed here is one TCR beta chain. Its specificity is not known. CDR1 is SNHLY and CDR2 is FYNNEI in the germline V gene. This CDR3 is 15 amino acids long. V shed 5 bases and J 1 base; nucleotides not matched to a gene: 3. A modified ARM-PCR protocol with three rounds of nested PCR amplified TCRbeta. TCRdb re-called the multiplex PCR reads through MiXCR, storing one row per CDR3 protein. The sample has about 98,000 distinct CDR3 sequences, 75% to 85% seen once. This sample's RNA came from whole unsorted tissue. This non-tumor lung sample came from over 3 cm beyond the tumor edge. These data are taken from a study of tumor and adjacent non-tumor tissue in lung cancer. Whole-study findings and limits: Tumor tissue had significantly higher TCR diversity than normal lung.

The TCR originated in a man aged 55 to 69 with small cell lung cancer. V usage is TRBV2 and J usage is TRBJ2-3; TRBD2 agrees at 10 bases. The specimen was distant non-tumor lung tissue. CDR3 sequence: CASSHGTSGTDTQYF. CDR3 in DNA: TGTGCCAGCAGTCACGGGACTAGCGGCACAGATACGCAGTATTTT. The full variable domain, its missing parts supplied by reference TRBV2 and TRBJ2-3, is EPEVTQTPSHQVTQMGQEVILRCVPISNHLYFYWYRQILGQKVEFLVSFYNNEISEKSEIFDDQFSVERPDGSNFTLKIRSTKLEDSAMYFCASSHGTSGTDTQYFGPGTRLTVL.